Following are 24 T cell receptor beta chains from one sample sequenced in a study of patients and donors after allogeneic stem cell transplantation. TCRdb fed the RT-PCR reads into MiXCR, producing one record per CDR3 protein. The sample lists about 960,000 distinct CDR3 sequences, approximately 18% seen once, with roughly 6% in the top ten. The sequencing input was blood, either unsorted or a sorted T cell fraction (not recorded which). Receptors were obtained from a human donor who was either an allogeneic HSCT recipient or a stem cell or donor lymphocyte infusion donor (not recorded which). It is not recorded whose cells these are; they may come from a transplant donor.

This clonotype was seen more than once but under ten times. CDR3 in DNA: TGTGCCAGCAGCCCATGGGGGACTAACACCGGGGAGCTGTTTTTT. It translates to CASSPWGTNTGELFF. The rearrangement uses TRBV9 and TRBJ2-2, with a weak D call TRBD2 (6 bases). In germline, CDR1 is SGDLS, CDR2 YYNGEE. There are 15 residues in the CDR3. V gave up 4 bases and J gave up 2 bases, with 12 bases separating them.

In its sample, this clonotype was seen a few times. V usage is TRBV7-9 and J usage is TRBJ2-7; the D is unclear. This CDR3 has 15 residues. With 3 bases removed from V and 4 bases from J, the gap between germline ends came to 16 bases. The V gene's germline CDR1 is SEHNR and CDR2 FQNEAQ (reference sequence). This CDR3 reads CASSLTHLPIYEQYF. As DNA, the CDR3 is TGTGCCAGCAGCTTGACCCACCTGCCTATTTACGAGCAGTACTTC.

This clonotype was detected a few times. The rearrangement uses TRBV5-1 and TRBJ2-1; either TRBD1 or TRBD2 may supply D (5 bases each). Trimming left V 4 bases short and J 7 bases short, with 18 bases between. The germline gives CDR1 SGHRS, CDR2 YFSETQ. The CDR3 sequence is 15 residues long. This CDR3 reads CASSKGRGLGNEQFF. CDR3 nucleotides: TGCGCCAGCAGCAAGGGACGGGGCCTTGGGAATGAGCAGTTCTTC. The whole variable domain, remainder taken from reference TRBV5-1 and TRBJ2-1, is KAGVTQTPRYLIKTRGQQVTLSCSPISGHRSVSWYQQTPGQGLQFLFEYFSETQRNKGNFPGRFSGRQFSNSRSEMNVSTLELGDSALYLCASSKGRGLGNEQFFGPGTRLTVL.

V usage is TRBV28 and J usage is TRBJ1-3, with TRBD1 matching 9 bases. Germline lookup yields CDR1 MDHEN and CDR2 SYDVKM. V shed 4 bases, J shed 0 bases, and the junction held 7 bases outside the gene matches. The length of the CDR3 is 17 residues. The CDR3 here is CASSSAGQGSSGNTIYF. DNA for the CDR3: TGTGCCAGCAGTTCAGCGGGACAGGGCTCCTCTGGAAACACCATATATTTT.

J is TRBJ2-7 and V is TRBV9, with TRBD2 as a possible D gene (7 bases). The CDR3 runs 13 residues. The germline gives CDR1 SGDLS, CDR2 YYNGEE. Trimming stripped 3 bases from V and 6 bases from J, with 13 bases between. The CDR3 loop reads CASSEGGSSEQYF. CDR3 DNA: TGTGCCAGCAGCGAGGGGGGGTCGAGCGAGCAGTACTTC.

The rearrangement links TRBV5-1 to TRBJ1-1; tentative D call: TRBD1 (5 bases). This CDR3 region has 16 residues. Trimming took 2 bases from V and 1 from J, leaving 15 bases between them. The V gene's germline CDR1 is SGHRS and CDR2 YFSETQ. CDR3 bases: TGCGCCAGCAGCTTCTCCCCCGGGACGCAGAACACTGAAGCTTTCTTT. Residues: CASSFSPGTQNTEAFF.

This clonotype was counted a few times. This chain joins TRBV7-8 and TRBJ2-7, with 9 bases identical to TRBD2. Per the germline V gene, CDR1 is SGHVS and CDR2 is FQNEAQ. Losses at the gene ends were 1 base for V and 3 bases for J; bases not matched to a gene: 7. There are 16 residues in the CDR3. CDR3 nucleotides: TGTGCCAGCAGCTTAGGGGTTAGCGGGGGATACTACGAGCAGTACTTC. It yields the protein CASSLGVSGGYYEQYF.

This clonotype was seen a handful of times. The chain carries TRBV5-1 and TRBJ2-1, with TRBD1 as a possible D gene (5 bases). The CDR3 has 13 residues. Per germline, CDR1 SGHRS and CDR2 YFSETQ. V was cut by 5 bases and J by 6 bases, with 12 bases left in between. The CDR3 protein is CASRADRPNEQFF. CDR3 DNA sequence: TGCGCCAGCAGAGCTGACAGACCCAATGAGCAGTTCTTC.

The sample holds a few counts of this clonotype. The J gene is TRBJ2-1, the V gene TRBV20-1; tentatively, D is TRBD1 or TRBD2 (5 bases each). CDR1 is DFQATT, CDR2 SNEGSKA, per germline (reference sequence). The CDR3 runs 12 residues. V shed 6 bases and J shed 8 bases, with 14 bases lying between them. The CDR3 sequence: CSAHGARDEQFF. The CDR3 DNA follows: TGCAGTGCCCATGGGGCGAGGGATGAGCAGTTCTTC.

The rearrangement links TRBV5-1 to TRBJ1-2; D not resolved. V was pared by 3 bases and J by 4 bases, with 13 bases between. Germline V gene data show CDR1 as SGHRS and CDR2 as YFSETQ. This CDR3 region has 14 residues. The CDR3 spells CASSSERRSYGYTF. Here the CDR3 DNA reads TGCGCCAGCAGCTCCGAAAGGAGGAGCTATGGCTACACCTTC.

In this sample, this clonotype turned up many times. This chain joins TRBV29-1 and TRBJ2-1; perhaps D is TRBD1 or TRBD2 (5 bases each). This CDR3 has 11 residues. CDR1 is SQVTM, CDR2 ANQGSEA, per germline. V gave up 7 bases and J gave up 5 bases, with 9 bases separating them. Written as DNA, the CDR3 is TGCAGCGCGGGGCGCAACAATGAGCAGTTCTTC. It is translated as CSAGRNNEQFF.

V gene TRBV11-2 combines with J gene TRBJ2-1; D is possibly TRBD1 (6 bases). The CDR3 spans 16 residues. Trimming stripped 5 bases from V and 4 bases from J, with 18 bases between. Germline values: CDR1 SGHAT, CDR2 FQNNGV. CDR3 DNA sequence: TGTGCCAGCAGCGCTCGAAAGTTAGGGGGATACAATGAGCAGTTCTTC. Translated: CASSARKLGGYNEQFF.

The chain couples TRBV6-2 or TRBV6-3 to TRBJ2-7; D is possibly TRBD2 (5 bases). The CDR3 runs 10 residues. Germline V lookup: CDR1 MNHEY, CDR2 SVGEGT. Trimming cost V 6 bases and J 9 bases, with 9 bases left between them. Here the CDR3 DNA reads TGTGCCAGCAGCCGGGGTCCGCAGTACTTC. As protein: CASSRGPQYF.

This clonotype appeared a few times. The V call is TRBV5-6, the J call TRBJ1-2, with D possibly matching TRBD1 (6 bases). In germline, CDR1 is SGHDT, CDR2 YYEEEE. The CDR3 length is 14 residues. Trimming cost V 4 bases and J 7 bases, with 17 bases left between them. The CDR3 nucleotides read TGTGCCAGCAGCCCTACCACAGGGCCTAGTGGCTACACCTTC. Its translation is CASSPTTGPSGYTF.

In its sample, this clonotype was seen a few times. CDR3 bases: TGCAGCGTTGCGTCATTACCGGGAGGGCCCACCTACGAGCAGTACTTC. Translation: CSVASLPGGPTYEQYF. This rearrangement joins TRBV29-1 to TRBJ2-7; 8 bases are a match to TRBD2. The V segment lost 4 bases and the J segment 2 bases; nucleotides outside the gene matches: 13. Germline-derived CDR1 and CDR2 are SQVTM and ANQGSEA. The CDR3 runs 16 residues.

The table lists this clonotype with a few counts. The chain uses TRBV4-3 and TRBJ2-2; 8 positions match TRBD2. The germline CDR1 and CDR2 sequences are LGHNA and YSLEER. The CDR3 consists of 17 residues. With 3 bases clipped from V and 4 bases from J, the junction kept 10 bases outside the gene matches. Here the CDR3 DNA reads TGCGCCAGCAGCCATTCGGGCGGGGGGATGTTCACCGGGGAGCTGTTTTTT. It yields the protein CASSHSGGGMFTGELFF.

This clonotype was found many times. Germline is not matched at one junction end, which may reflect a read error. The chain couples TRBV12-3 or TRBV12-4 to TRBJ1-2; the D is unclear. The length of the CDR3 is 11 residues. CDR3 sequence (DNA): TGTGCCAGCAGTTTAATTGGCCCCCCTCTATTC. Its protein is CASSLIGPPLF.

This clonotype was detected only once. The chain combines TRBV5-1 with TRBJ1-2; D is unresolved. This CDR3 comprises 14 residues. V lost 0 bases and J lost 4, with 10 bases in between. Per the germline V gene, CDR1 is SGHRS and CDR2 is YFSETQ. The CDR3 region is CASSLEREFYGYTF. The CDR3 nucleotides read TGCGCCAGCAGCTTGGAACGGGAATTCTATGGCTACACCTTC.

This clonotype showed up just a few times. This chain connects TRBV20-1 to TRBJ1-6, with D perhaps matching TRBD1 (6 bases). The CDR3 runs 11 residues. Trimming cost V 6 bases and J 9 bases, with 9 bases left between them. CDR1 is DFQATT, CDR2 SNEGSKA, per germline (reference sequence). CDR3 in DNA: TGCAGTGCCGGACAGAGTTCACCCCTCCACTTT. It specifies CSAGQSSPLHF.

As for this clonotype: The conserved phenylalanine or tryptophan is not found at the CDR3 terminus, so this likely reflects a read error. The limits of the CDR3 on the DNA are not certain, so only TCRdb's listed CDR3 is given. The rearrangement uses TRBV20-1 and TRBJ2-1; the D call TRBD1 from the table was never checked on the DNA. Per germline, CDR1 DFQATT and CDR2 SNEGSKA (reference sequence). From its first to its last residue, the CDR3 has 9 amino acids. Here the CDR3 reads CSAKGTGDL.

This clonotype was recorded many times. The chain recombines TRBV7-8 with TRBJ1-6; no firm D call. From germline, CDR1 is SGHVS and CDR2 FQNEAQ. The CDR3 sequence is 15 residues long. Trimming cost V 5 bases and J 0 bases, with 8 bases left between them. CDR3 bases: TGTGCCAGCAGCCCCAGGAGCTCCTATAATTCACCCCTCCACTTT. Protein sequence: CASSPRSSYNSPLHF. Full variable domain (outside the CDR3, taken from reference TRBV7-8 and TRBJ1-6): GAGVSQSPRYKVAKRGQDVALRCDPISGHVSLFWYQQALGQGPEFLTYFQNEAQLDKSGLPSDRFFAERPEGSVSTLKIQRTQQEDSAVYLCASSPRSSYNSPLHFGNGTRLTVT.

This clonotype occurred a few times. CDR3 protein: CASRSGLTGELFF. The CDR3 DNA reads as TGTGCCAGCAGGTCCGGACTCACCGGGGAGCTGTTTTTT. This chain links TRBV3-1 with TRBJ2-2; perhaps TRBD2 as D (5 bases). Germline V gives CDR1 LGHDT, CDR2 YNNKEL (reference sequence). The CDR3 extends over 13 amino acids. V was trimmed by 6 bases and J by 4 bases, leaving 9 bases between them.

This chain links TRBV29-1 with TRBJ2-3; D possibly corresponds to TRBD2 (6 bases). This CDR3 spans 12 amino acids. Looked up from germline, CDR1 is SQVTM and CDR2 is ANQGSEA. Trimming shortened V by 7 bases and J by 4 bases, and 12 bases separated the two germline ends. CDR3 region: CSATSPPDTQYF. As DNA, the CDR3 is TGCAGCGCGACTAGTCCCCCAGATACGCAGTATTTT.

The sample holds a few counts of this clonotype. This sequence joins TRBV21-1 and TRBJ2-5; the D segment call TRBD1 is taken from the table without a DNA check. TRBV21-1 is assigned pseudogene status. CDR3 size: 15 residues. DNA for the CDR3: TGTGCCAGCAGCAAAGAGTCAGGGGGCGCGGAGACCCAGTACTTC. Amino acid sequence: CASSKESGGAETQYF.